These 2 T cell receptor beta chains were sequenced from one sample in a study of early T cells in non-severe SARS-CoV-2 infection. A single record per CDR3 protein comes from TCRdb applying MiXCR to the 5' RACE reads. The repertoire holds some 49,000 distinct CDR3 sequences, with 7% to 10% as singletons. Material: whole blood. These receptors were taken from an adult who was a healthcare worker with PCR-confirmed SARS-CoV-2 infection or an uninfected control (not recorded which).

This clonotype is termed medium-sized. The chain uses TRBV3-1 and TRBJ2-7; D is possibly TRBD1 or TRBD2 (6 bases each). V was cut by 4 bases and J by 3 bases, with 10 bases left in between. The CDR3 length is 13 residues. Germline V gene lookup returns CDR1 LGHDT and CDR2 YNNKEL (reference sequence). The CDR3 loop is CASSPEGGYEQYF. DNA for the CDR3: TGTGCCAGCAGCCCGGAGGGGGGCTACGAGCAGTACTTC.

This clonotype showed up just a few times. The chain joins TRBV5-4 to TRBJ2-3; D remains ambiguous. This CDR3 is 13 amino acids long. V lost 5 bases to trimming and J lost 0 bases, with 7 bases between them. Per germline, CDR1 SGHNT and CDR2 YYREEE (reference sequence). CDR3 nucleotides: TGTGCCAGCAGTCTCGACAGCACAGATACGCAGTATTTT. Protein sequence: CASSLDSTDTQYF. The whole variable domain, remainder taken from reference TRBV5-4 and TRBJ2-3, is ETGVTQSPTHLIKTRGQQVTLRCSSQSGHNTVSWYQQALGQGPQFIFQYYREEENGRGNFPPRFSGLQFPNYSSELNVNALELDDSALYLCASSLDSTDTQYFGPGTRLTVL.